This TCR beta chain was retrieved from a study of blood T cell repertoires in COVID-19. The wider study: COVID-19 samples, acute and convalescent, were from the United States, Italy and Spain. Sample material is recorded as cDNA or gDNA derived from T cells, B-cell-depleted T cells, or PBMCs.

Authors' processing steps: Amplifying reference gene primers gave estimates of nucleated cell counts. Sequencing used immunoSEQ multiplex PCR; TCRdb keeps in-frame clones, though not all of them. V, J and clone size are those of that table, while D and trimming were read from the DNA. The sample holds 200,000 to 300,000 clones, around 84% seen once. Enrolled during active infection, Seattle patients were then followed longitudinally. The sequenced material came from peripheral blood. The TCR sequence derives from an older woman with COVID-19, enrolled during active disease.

CDR3 loop: CASSIQGASSGNTIYF. The CDR3 DNA reads TGTGCCAGTAGTATCCAAGGGGCCAGCTCTGGAAACACCATATATTTT. The rearrangement joins TRBV19 to TRBJ1-3; a weak D match, TRBD1 (5 bases). The CDR3 covers 16 residues. The germline V gene has CDR1 LNHDA and CDR2 SQIVND (reference sequence). The V and J ends lost 3 bases and 0 bases respectively, with 12 bases between them.